The entry below gives a single T cell receptor beta chain sequence along with its context. This clone has only a few counts. Its antigen specificity is not known. No much larger clone exists at a distance of one base, and base qualities are not known. According to the germline V gene, CDR1 reads SNHLY and CDR2 reads FYNNEI. The CDR3 starts with the cysteine, ends with the phenylalanine, and has 11 residues. Only the CDR3 portion is preserved as DNA: 33 bases, with reading frame beginning at the first base. The junction carries 5 bases between V and J, which are trimmed by 6 bases and 5 bases respectively. The entire amount of isolated RNA was reverse transcribed using the High Capacity cDNA Reverse Transcription Kit, so the sequenced TCRB transcripts were expressed ones. Naive, central memory and regulatory T cell samples underwent deep immunoSEQ sequencing, averaging around 3.6 million total reads per sample. Sorted cells were lysed in RLT buffer and RNA was extracted with DNase-treated RNeasy Micro or Mini kits, depending on cell number. To prevent cross-contamination, each cell subset was processed individually, whereas patient and healthy donor samples were processed jointly. The immunoSEQ multiplex PCR was used to amplify TCRB sequences from cDNA, generating 87-bp fragments that spanned the CDR3 region. Sequencing of the amplicons was done on the Illumina HiSeq platform. In the original analysis: PCR bias was computationally corrected using synthetic template baselines, reads within Hamming distance 2 were collapsed, and singletons that could not be merged were discarded. By aligning reads against IMGT, V, D and J genes, CDR3 length, and insertions or deletions at six rearrangement sites were assigned. Within each subset, clonotype counts were normalized to sorted cell number, after which true diversity and Gini coefficients were computed with the tcR R package. The overlap coefficient, calculated on TCRB nucleotide sequences, was used to quantify repertoire sharing. Out-of-frame TCRB sequences from naive cells were analyzed as a proxy for the pre-selection repertoire. What TCRdb holds here is the immuneACCESS table cut down to in-frame rearrangements. Part of the clones is not present; checked against another copy, under half of the missing clones reflect an unresolved V gene, and the others are unexplained. That table furnishes V, J and clone size, whereas the DNA furnished D and trimming. This sample holds some 270,000 clones; 11% to 15% were observed only once. Of the sample, more than 0.02% falls within the top ten clones.

From each donor, a single peripheral blood sample of 90 to 150 mL on average was drawn into heparinised tubes. A BD FACSAria II and a panel including CD45RO, CCR7, CD25, CD127, CD95 and CD27 were used to sort naive, central memory, regulatory and stem cell-like memory CD4+ T cells. A purity above 95% was achieved for all sorted populations. PBMCs were isolated immediately by Lymphoprep density gradient centrifugation and stained directly without culture. To minimize batch effects, samples were stained and sorted in pairs, one healthy donor with one patient per experiment. This specimen belongs to a study of beta chain features in type 1 diabetes (dated by TCRdb to the late 2010s). Notes on the research overall: Mean age, gender distribution, total cell number and subset yield were not different between patients and healthy donors. A total of about 99,000,000 sorted cells were examined across all samples, and RNA yield correlated strongly with the number of cells per subset. The study compared the TCRB repertoires of sorted circulating CD4+ T cell subsets in recently diagnosed type 1 diabetes patients with those in matched healthy donors. Naive and central memory subsets were obtained from all 30 or so donors, but regulatory and stem cell-like memory subsets were isolated from only 8 patients and roughly eight healthy donors. Overall study outcomes, separate from this receptor: Only small numbers of individuals were included in the HLA sub-analyses, which left unresolved whether HLA type had any influence on TCRB rearrangement. At VDJ recombination sites, patients with type 1 diabetes made fewer insertions and deleted more nucleotides, a pattern implying thymic rearrangement abnormalities. Shorter templates might be favored by PCR, yet because patient and control samples were amplified and corrected together, any such skew would affect both groups equally. Because cDNA was sequenced instead of genomic DNA, highly expressing activated cells could be over-represented, though the groups showed no difference in activation or CD3 levels. The naive, central memory and regulatory TCRB repertoires appeared to resemble one another more closely among patients than among healthy donors. A moderate but significant shortening of TCRB CDR3 length was observed in type 1 diabetes patients in all four CD4+ subsets.

The chain couples TRBV2 to TRBJ1-5; there is no confident call for the D gene. The TCR comes from a woman aged 35 to 49 in good health. The specimen was naive CD4+ T cells from blood. The label giving this sample's cell subset or site can be read as: true naive CD4+ T cells. The CDR3 protein is CASSLDQPQHF. The DNA is as follows: TGTGCCAGCAGCCTAGATCAGCCCCAGCATTTT.